Sequencing of this T cell receptor beta chain was carried out in a study of cytomegalovirus exposure and HLA in healthy donors. Findings and limits, study-wide: The authors enumerated 164 TCR beta chains as linked to cytomegalovirus. Apparent HLA restriction characterized most CMV-associated TCR beta chains in a later analysis. A previous analysis found most TCR beta V segments productive roughly 87% or roughly 30% of the time.

The germline V gene encodes CDR1 MNHEY and CDR2 SVGAGI. V dropped 6 bases and J dropped 4; count of bases not matched to a gene: 7. The CDR3 contains 15 residues. The PCR ran on 60 Vbeta and 13 Jbeta primers. Using immunoSEQ multiplex PCR, the repertoire was profiled, and TCRdb retains in-frame clones only, with some absent. The sample has 120,000 or so clones; over 60% are singletons. There were likely unrecorded immune exposures, though donors were nominally healthy when sampled. A word on this clone: Its antigen is not known.

J is TRBJ1-5 and V is TRBV6-5; TRBD1 aligns across 9 bases. The sequenced sample was PBMCs. This sequence originates from a woman in her forties in good health and CMV-seronegative. CDR3 sequence: CASRDRDRANQPQHF. In DNA form, the CDR3 reads TGTGCCAGCAGAGACCGGGACAGGGCAAATCAGCCCCAGCATTTT.